The 10 T cell receptor beta chains below were found in one sample sequenced in a study of blood T cell repertoires in COVID-19. Measured with immunoSEQ multiplex PCR; TCRdb has only the in-frame clones, and not every one. The data contain some 340,000 clones, around 87% of them singletons. Sequenced input: PBMCs or T cells enriched from blood (not recorded which). The source is a woman aged 30 to 39 who had recovered from COVID-19.

This clone was seen a handful of times. The V gene is TRBV7-2, the J gene TRBJ1-1; TRBD1 matches at 8 bases. Germline lookup yields CDR1 SGHTA and CDR2 FQGNSA. Unmatched junction bases numbered 12, after V lost 7 bases and J lost 5 bases. There are 15 residues in the CDR3. In DNA, the CDR3 is TGTGCCAGCAACGACAGGGGCAAAGGGTATACTGAAGCTTTCTTT. Amino acid sequence: CASNDRGKGYTEAFF.

This clone has more than one count but fewer than ten. The CDR3 DNA reads TGCGCCAGCAGCCCGGAGGTGGTAGCGGGGGACTACGAGCAGTACTTC. This sequence encodes CASSPEVVAGDYEQYF. The chain is built from TRBV4-3 and TRBJ2-7; TRBD2 matches 9 bases. The CDR3 runs 16 residues. CDR1 is LGHNA and CDR2 is YSLEER in the germline V gene. V was clipped by 4 bases and J by 3 bases; unmatched bases: 10.

The gene calls are TRBV2 and TRBJ1-5, with TRBD1 matching 10 bases. The CDR3 runs 16 residues. The ends lost 4 bases at V and 1 base at J; junction bases unmatched: 4. Germline V gives CDR1 SNHLY, CDR2 FYNNEI. The CDR3 protein is CASSARTGGSNQPQHF. DNA of the CDR3: TGTGCCAGCAGTGCCCGGACAGGGGGAAGCAATCAGCCCCAGCATTTT.

This sequence joins TRBV4-1 and TRBJ2-1, with TRBD2 matching 14 bases. Germline lookup yields CDR1 MGHRA and CDR2 YSYEKL. V was clipped by 6 bases and J by 5 bases; unmatched bases: 9. CDR3 length equals 17 residues. CDR3 region: CASSLATSGGADNEQFF. CDR3 nucleotides: TGCGCCAGCAGTTTAGCGACTAGCGGGGGGGCGGACAATGAGCAGTTCTTC.

The rearrangement links TRBV5-1 to TRBJ2-3, with 7 positions matching TRBD1. V lost 0 bases and J lost 5; bases outside the gene matches: 6. This CDR3 contains 15 residues. Germline values: CDR1 SGHRS, CDR2 YFSETQ. The CDR3: CASSLEGTAGDTQYF. The CDR3, as DNA: TGCGCCAGCAGCTTGGAGGGGACAGCAGGAGATACGCAGTATTTT.

The rearrangement uses TRBV19 and TRBJ2-3, with D maybe TRBD2 (5 bases). The CDR3 contains 13 residues. Germline values: CDR1 LNHDA, CDR2 SQIVND (reference sequence). The V end lost 3 bases, the J end lost 4 bases, and 8 bases lay between the germline ends. The CDR3 loop is CASSIEGSDTQYF. CDR3 bases: TGTGCCAGTAGTATCGAGGGATCAGATACGCAGTATTTT.

The rearrangement uses TRBV15 and TRBJ2-2; D might be TRBD2 (7 bases). The CDR3 sequence is 17 residues long. Trimming cost V 1 base and J 1 base, with 13 bases left between them. Looked up from germline, CDR1 is LNHNV and CDR2 is YYDKDF (reference sequence). The CDR3 DNA reads TGTGCCACCAGCAGAGGGGCGAGGGGGGGGAACACCGGGGAGCTGTTTTTT. Encoded protein: CATSRGARGGNTGELFF.

As regards this clone: The same CDR3 is also encoded by other DNA sequences in this sample. The CDR3: CASSSGNSPLHF. The CDR3 bases are TGTGCCAGCAGTTCGGGGAATTCACCCCTCCACTTT. V and J are TRBV28 and TRBJ1-6, with no clear D. The germline CDR1 and CDR2 sequences are MDHEN and SYDVKM. The CDR3 extends over 12 amino acids. V shed 4 bases and J shed 7 bases, with 5 bases lying between them.

The chain links TRBV7-2 to TRBJ2-7; tentatively, D is TRBD1 (6 bases). The CDR3 has 14 residues. CDR1 and CDR2 from the germline V gene are SGHTA and FQGNSA. Trimming took off 5 bases at V and 5 bases at J, with 16 bases between the two ends. In DNA form, the CDR3 reads TGTGCCAGCAGCACCCCCAGGGGTAAGAACGAGCAGTACTTC. This encodes CASSTPRGKNEQYF.

The chain joins TRBV19 to TRBJ2-7; 9 bases agree with TRBD2. There are 14 residues in the CDR3. The V and J ends lost 5 bases and 2 bases, in that order; junction bases with no gene match: 4. Per the germline V gene, CDR1 is LNHDA and CDR2 is SQIVND (reference sequence). The CDR3 region is CASSQLAGPYEQYF. DNA for the CDR3: TGTGCCAGTAGTCAACTAGCGGGCCCCTACGAGCAGTACTTC.